The next 19 T cell receptor beta chains were all read from a single sample in a study of breast tumors, draining lymph nodes, adjacent tissues. A single record per CDR3 protein comes from TCRdb applying MiXCR to the multiplex PCR reads. The table has 15,000 to 20,000 distinct CDR3 sequences, 45% seen once. Sample: tumor-adjacent breast tissue. These receptors came from a female donor with breast cancer. Some clones in this sample may be carry-over from other donors' samples.

This clonotype occurred many times. The chain recombines TRBV3-1 with TRBJ2-1; no definite D call. CDR1 is LGHDT, CDR2 YNNKEL, per germline (reference sequence). This CDR3 has 17 amino acids. V lost 1 base and J 0 bases, leaving 13 bases between the germline ends. CDR3 protein: CASSQAGRAGSYNEQFF. In DNA form, the CDR3 reads TGTGCCAGCAGCCAAGCTGGTAGGGCAGGCTCCTACAATGAGCAGTTCTTC.

The chain has TRBV20-1 and TRBJ2-3; D not certain. The CDR3 consists of 14 residues. V lost 6 bases to trimming and J lost 0 bases, with 13 bases between them. Germline-derived CDR1 and CDR2 are DFQATT and SNEGSKA (reference sequence). CDR3 in amino acids: CSAKPGSSTDTQYF. The CDR3 region has the DNA TGCAGTGCCAAACCCGGCTCCAGCACAGATACGCAGTATTTT.

This clonotype was observed once. This chain uses TRBV20-1 with TRBJ2-1; D possibly uses TRBD1 or TRBD2 (7 bases each). Per the germline V gene, CDR1 is DFQATT and CDR2 is SNEGSKA (reference sequence). V gave up 2 bases and J gave up 1 base, with 15 bases separating them. The CDR3 is 16 amino acids. The CDR3 sequence is CSARSQGGESYNEQFF. CDR3 nucleotide sequence: TGCAGTGCTAGATCCCAGGGGGGGGAGTCCTACAATGAGCAGTTCTTC.

This clonotype is deemed medium-sized (0.01 to 0.1%). V is TRBV29-1 and J is TRBJ1-2; 9 bases line up with TRBD1. The ends lost 1 base at V and 7 bases at J; junction bases unmatched: 7. Per germline, CDR1 SQVTM and CDR2 ANQGSEA. The CDR3 has 14 residues. CDR3 DNA sequence: TGCAGCGTTGAAGCGGCGGACAGGGGTGCTGGCTACACCTTC. Residues: CSVEAADRGAGYTF.

The rearrangement uses TRBV24-1 and TRBJ2-3; 8 bases align to TRBD1. CDR3 size: 17 residues. Losses at the gene ends were 2 bases for V and 0 bases for J; bases not matched to a gene: 6. CDR1 and CDR2 (germline): KGHDR, SFDVKD. This chain's CDR3 is CATSDSTGASSTDTQYF. CDR3 in DNA: TGTGCCACCAGTGATTCGACAGGGGCCTCTAGCACAGATACGCAGTATTTT.

There are many counts of this clonotype. This sequence joins TRBV20-1 and TRBJ1-5; 9 positions agree with TRBD1. Trimming removed 3 bases from V and 0 bases from J; junction bases left unmatched: 9. Germline CDR1 reads DFQATT; CDR2 reads SNEGSKA (reference sequence). The CDR3 contains 17 residues. CDR3 DNA sequence: TGCAGTGCTAGGGTTCGGGGACAGGGATATAGCAATCAGCCCCAGCATTTT. The encoded protein is CSARVRGQGYSNQPQHF.

This clonotype was seen many times. A much larger clone sits a single nucleotide away, making a read error possible. This chain uses TRBV6-5 with TRBJ1-5; no definite D call. This CDR3 has 13 amino acids. Trimming took 5 bases from V and 3 from J, leaving 8 bases between them. Germline V gene sequence: CDR1 MNHEY, CDR2 SVGAGI. The CDR3 loop reads CASSPHYNQPQHF. CDR3 coding DNA: TGTGCCAGCAGTCCTCATTACAATCAGCCCCAGCATTTT.

The V call is TRBV6-5, the J call TRBJ1-2; 7 bases are a match to TRBD1. V was pared by 7 bases and J by 8 bases, with 7 bases of the junction left unmatched. Germline V gene lookup returns CDR1 MNHEY and CDR2 SVGAGI. This CDR3 has 12 amino acids. The CDR3 protein is CASKGQDGGYTF. CDR3 coding DNA: TGTGCCAGCAAAGGACAGGACGGGGGCTACACCTTC.

This sequence joins TRBV10-3 and TRBJ2-7; D unclear. V was cut by 6 bases and J by 5 bases, with 11 bases left in between. Germline-derived CDR1 and CDR2 are ENHRY and SYGVKD. CDR3 length: 12 residues. CDR3 nucleotide sequence: TGTGCCATCAGGGACCAGTCGGACGAGCAGTACTTC. Its translation: CAIRDQSDEQYF.

This clonotype appeared once. The rearrangement links TRBV5-1 to TRBJ2-3; 7 nucleotides agree with TRBD1. The length of the CDR3 is 15 residues. The V gene's germline CDR1 is SGHRS and CDR2 YFSETQ. The V segment lost 5 bases and the J segment 0 bases; nucleotides outside the gene matches: 6. For the CDR3, the DNA is TGCGCCAGCAGTCGGTCACAGGGGAGCACAGATACGCAGTATTTT. Translating it yields CASSRSQGSTDTQYF. Variable domain in full (rest from reference TRBV5-1 and TRBJ2-3): KAGVTQTPRYLIKTRGQQVTLSCSPISGHRSVSWYQQTPGQGLQFLFEYFSETQRNKGNFPGRFSGRQFSNSRSEMNVSTLELGDSALYLCASSRSQGSTDTQYFGPGTRLTVL.

With respect to this clonotype: Germline is not matched at one junction end, which may reflect a read error. The V gene is TRBV5-6, the J gene TRBJ1-2; D call uncertain. Germline-derived CDR1 and CDR2 are SGHDT and YYEEEE. This CDR3 has 14 amino acids. As DNA, the CDR3 is TGCGCCAGCAGCTTGTGTGGGGTCGGCTATGGCTACACCTTC. It specifies CASSLCGVGYGYTF.

As to this clonotype: A read error may explain this, as a much larger clone is one base away. This chain uses TRBV4-2 with TRBJ1-1; D possibly corresponds to TRBD1 (5 bases). V was clipped by 0 bases and J by 4 bases, with 9 bases between them. Germline V gene lookup returns CDR1 LGHNA and CDR2 YNFKEQ. The CDR3 consists of 14 residues. CDR3 in DNA: TGTGCCAGCAGCCAAGAGGGGGGGAGCACTGAAGCTTTCTTT. Its translation: CASSQEGGSTEAFF.

This clonotype is medium-sized. The chain employs TRBV20-1 and TRBJ1-2; 7 bases agree with TRBD1. CDR1 is DFQATT and CDR2 is SNEGSKA in the germline V gene (reference sequence). The CDR3 consists of 13 residues. Trimming at V came to 3 bases and at J to 5 bases, leaving 6 bases not matched to a gene. CDR3 in DNA: TGCAGTGCTAGCCGGGACAGAGGATATGGCTACACCTTC. Its translation: CSASRDRGYGYTF.

This clonotype was recorded many times. This chain joins TRBV20-1 and TRBJ2-6; a weak D match, TRBD2 (5 bases). Germline V lookup: CDR1 DFQATT, CDR2 SNEGSKA (reference sequence). Trimming stripped 0 bases from V and 0 bases from J, with 9 bases between. The CDR3 contains 16 residues. CDR3 region: CSAREGVSSGANVLTF. CDR3 coding DNA: TGCAGTGCTAGAGAGGGAGTCTCCTCTGGGGCCAACGTCCTGACTTTC.

The rearrangement joins TRBV20-1 to TRBJ1-6; D possibly corresponds to TRBD1 (5 bases). The length of the CDR3 is 14 residues. The germline V gene encodes CDR1 DFQATT and CDR2 SNEGSKA (reference sequence). Between the trimmed V and J ends, which lost 3 bases and 7 bases, there was a span of 13 bases. CDR3 in DNA: TGCAGTGCTAGTCTGCAGGGTGGGAATTCACCCCTCCACTTT. As protein: CSASLQGGNSPLHF.

This sequence joins TRBV9 and TRBJ2-3; TRBD2 matches 11 bases. This CDR3 comprises 16 residues. J gave up 7 bases and V 0 bases, and 7 bases lay outside the gene matches. Germline lookup yields CDR1 SGDLS and CDR2 YYNGEE. The CDR3 loop is CASSVDLLAGVNTQYF. CDR3 in DNA: TGTGCCAGCAGCGTAGATTTACTAGCGGGAGTGAATACGCAGTATTTT.

In its sample, this clonotype is large (0.1 to 1%). This chain connects TRBV6-1 to TRBJ1-2; a weak D match, TRBD1 (6 bases). The CDR3 runs to 13 residues. Germline V lookup: CDR1 MNHNS, CDR2 SASEGT. V was cut by 1 base and J by 9 bases, with 12 bases left in between. For the CDR3, the DNA is TGTGCCAGCAGTGAAGGGACAGAGCCGCGCTACACCTTC. It yields the protein CASSEGTEPRYTF.

This chain uses TRBV6-4 with TRBJ1-3; TRBD1 is a possible D gene (5 bases). Germline V gives CDR1 MRHNA, CDR2 SNTAGT. The length of the CDR3 is 14 residues. Trimming shortened V by 6 bases and J by 4 bases, and 13 bases separated the two germline ends. Written as DNA, the CDR3 is TGTGCCAGCAGGTCCGGGACCGAAGGAAACACCATATATTTT. Protein: CASRSGTEGNTIYF.

This clonotype has at least ten counts. A much larger clone lies a single base off, so this may be a read error. The chain has TRBV20-1 and TRBJ2-1; D remains unclear. CDR1 DFQATT and CDR2 SNEGSKA come from the germline V gene (reference sequence). V was clipped by 5 bases and J by 9 bases, with 20 bases between them. The length of the CDR3 is 14 residues. The DNA of the CDR3 is TGCAGTGCTGAGTCCCAACCATCCTCCACTGAGCAGTTCTTC. Translation gives CSAESQPSSTEQFF.